Each of the 27 T cell receptor beta chains below was sequenced from the same sample in a study of blood T cell repertoires in COVID-19. TCRdb keeps only in-frame clones here, not all; method: immunoSEQ multiplex PCR. The sample contains approximately 240,000 clones, around four fifths of which appear only once. The sequenced sample was peripheral blood. All receptors come from a woman aged 55-70 years with active or convalescent COVID-19.

V gene TRBV30 combines with J gene TRBJ2-3; 8 bases are a match to TRBD2. Germline V gene sequence: CDR1 GTSNPN, CDR2 SVGIG (reference sequence). Trimming removed 1 base from V and 1 base from J; junction bases left unmatched: 22. The CDR3 sequence is 21 residues long. The CDR3 DNA reads as TGTGCCTGGAGTGAGGTAGCGGGGTGGTCCCTCCCCGAACTAGGCACAGATACGCAGTATTTT. Amino acid sequence: CAWSEVAGWSLPELGTDTQYF.

This clone was found a few times. The chain is built from TRBV5-5 and TRBJ2-7; D remains ambiguous. Per the germline V gene, CDR1 is SGHKS and CDR2 is YYEKEE (reference sequence). The CDR3 is 15 amino acids. V lost 0 bases and J lost 7, with 17 bases in between. The CDR3 DNA is TGTGCCAGCAGCTTGGAGGCAGGCTCCGTCTGGGAGCAGTACGTC. Translated, it gives CASSLEAGSVWEQYV.

This clone showed up just once. The chain has TRBV28 and TRBJ1-1, with 7 nucleotides matching TRBD1. The CDR3 covers 14 residues. Trimming took 4 bases from V and 4 from J; bases not matched to a gene: 6. Per the germline V gene, CDR1 is MDHEN and CDR2 is SYDVKM. For the CDR3, the DNA is TGTGCCAGCAGTTACCAACAGGGGATCACTGAAGCTTTCTTT. Translated: CASSYQQGITEAFF. Full variable domain (missing parts from reference TRBV28 and TRBJ1-1): DVKVTQSSRYLVKRTGEKVFLECVQDMDHENMFWYRQDPGLGLRLIYFSYDVKMKEKGDIPEGYSVSREKKERFSLILESASTNQTSMYLCASSYQQGITEAFFGQGTRLTVV.

The CDR3, as DNA: TGTGCCAGCAGCCAGATCCGGGACAGAGGGTATGGCTACACCTTC. Protein: CASSQIRDRGYGYTF. The V and J genes are TRBV11-2 and TRBJ1-2; 7 nucleotides align to TRBD1. CDR1 and CDR2 from the germline V gene are SGHAT and FQNNGV. CDR3 length: 15 residues. The trim removed 5 bases at V and 5 bases at J, leaving 11 bases unmatched.

V usage is TRBV5-5 and J usage is TRBJ1-2; a possible D gene is TRBD1 (5 bases). CDR3 size: 15 residues. Germline V CDR1 and CDR2: SGHKS, YYEKEE (reference sequence). Trimming removed 3 bases from V and 4 bases from J, with 16 bases in between. CDR3 amino acids: CASSSIHTGVYGYTF. The CDR3 bases are TGTGCCAGCAGCTCCATACATACAGGAGTCTATGGCTACACCTTC. Full variable domain (outside the CDR3, taken from reference TRBV5-5 and TRBJ1-2): DAGVTQSPTHLIKTRGQQVTLRCSPISGHKSVSWYQQVLGQGPQFIFQYYEKEERGRGNFPDRFSARQFPNYSSELNVNALLLGDSALYLCASSSIHTGVYGYTFGSGTRLTVV.

This CDR3 reads CASSRGQGGGNQPQHF. The CDR3 DNA follows: TGTGCCAGCAGTCGAGGACAGGGCGGCGGCAATCAGCCCCAGCATTTT. The chain combines TRBV6-6 with TRBJ1-5; 8 positions match TRBD1. CDR1 is MNHNY, CDR2 SVGAGI, per germline (reference sequence). With 5 bases clipped from V and 2 bases from J, the junction kept 8 bases outside the gene matches. The CDR3 totals 16 residues.

This chain links TRBV27 with TRBJ1-6, with D uncertain. Trimming pared 6 bases from V and 5 bases from J, leaving 8 bases between. The CDR3 consists of 13 residues. In germline, CDR1 is MNHEY, CDR2 SMNVEV (reference sequence). CDR3 sequence: CASRAGNNSPLHF. Written as DNA, the CDR3 is TGTGCCAGCAGAGCAGGCAATAATTCACCCCTCCACTTT.

The CDR3 region is CASSPRGDGETEAFF. The CDR3 region has the DNA TGTGCCAGCTCACCTCGGGGGGACGGTGAAACTGAAGCTTTCTTT. V gene TRBV18 combines with J gene TRBJ1-1, with D possibly being TRBD1 (5 bases). CDR1 is KGHSH, CDR2 LQKENI, per germline. V dropped 3 bases and J dropped 5 bases, with 16 bases sitting between them. The CDR3 consists of 15 residues.

V usage is TRBV2 and J usage is TRBJ2-2; D not certain. Germline V lookup: CDR1 SNHLY, CDR2 FYNNEI. Trimming shortened V by 2 bases and J by 2 bases, and 12 bases separated the two germline ends. The CDR3 runs 16 residues. The CDR3 region is CASSESLGGNTGELFF. DNA for the CDR3: TGTGCCAGCAGTGAAAGTCTTGGCGGAAACACCGGGGAGCTGTTTTTT.

The genes are TRBV19 and TRBJ2-2; weak D call: TRBD2 (7 bases). V was cut by 2 bases and J by 7 bases, with 20 bases left in between. Germline V CDR1 and CDR2: LNHDA, SQIVND (reference sequence). The CDR3 spans 17 residues. CDR3 in DNA: TGTGCCAGTAGTATAAGGGAGGGGGGGCCCAGTCACGGGGAGCTGTTTTTT. This codes for CASSIREGGPSHGELFF.

To note about this clone: Other DNA sequences in this specimen translate into the identical CDR3. The rearrangement uses TRBV19 and TRBJ1-1; 10 nucleotides line up with TRBD1. This CDR3 is 14 amino acids long. V was pared by 7 bases and J by 5 bases, with 7 bases of the junction left unmatched. Germline CDR1 LNHDA, CDR2 SQIVND (reference sequence). The CDR3 coding sequence is TGTGCCAGTACCCGTGACAGGGGGCGAACTGAAGCTTTCTTT. Its translation is CASTRDRGRTEAFF.

The V call is TRBV12-3 or TRBV12-4, the J call TRBJ2-5; D ambiguous. CDR3 length: 11 amino acids. V shed 6 bases and J shed 2 bases, with 4 bases lying between them. The CDR3 DNA is TGTGCCAGCAGGCAGCAAGAGACCCAGTACTTC. Amino acids: CASRQQETQYF.

This clone turned up a few times. This sequence joins TRBV7-9 and TRBJ2-1, with 7 bases that match TRBD1. J gave up 5 bases and V 2 bases, and 6 bases lay outside the gene matches. Germline V lookup: CDR1 SEHNR, CDR2 FQNEAQ (reference sequence). The CDR3 sequence is 15 residues long. The CDR3 region is CASSLLLGGHNEQFF. The CDR3 nucleotides are TGTGCCAGCAGCTTACTACTAGGGGGCCACAATGAGCAGTTCTTC.

The chain combines TRBV10-3 with TRBJ1-1, with D maybe TRBD1 (6 bases). The CDR3 spans 14 residues. Trimming shortened V by 7 bases and J by 0 bases, and 12 bases separated the two germline ends. Germline CDR1 and CDR2: ENHRY and SYGVKD. CDR3 sequence reads: CAIKNREMNTEAFF. The CDR3 DNA reads TGTGCCATCAAGAACAGGGAAATGAACACTGAAGCTTTCTTT.

The chain links TRBV18 to TRBJ2-7, with a possible D match to TRBD1 (6 bases). V shed 6 bases and J shed 3 bases, with 15 bases lying between them. The CDR3 length is 14 residues. CDR1 KGHSH and CDR2 LQKENI come from the germline V gene. CDR3 region: CASSPGTFRYEQYF. In DNA form, the CDR3 reads TGTGCCAGCTCCCCCGGGACATTCCGCTACGAGCAGTACTTC.

This clone was seen a single time. The chain combines TRBV30 with TRBJ2-7; 9 bases fit TRBD2. There are 16 residues in the CDR3. V lost 5 bases to trimming and J lost 7 bases; unmatched junction nucleotides: 18. The germline V gene has CDR1 GTSNPN and CDR2 SVGIG (reference sequence). The CDR3 nucleotides are TGTGCCTGGGCCCTAAGTCTCGCGGGAGGGCCGAGGGAGCAGTACTTC. Protein sequence: CAWALSLAGGPREQYF.

This sequence joins TRBV10-1 and TRBJ2-5, with D maybe TRBD2 (6 bases). V was pared by 0 bases and J by 5 bases, with 10 bases between. Germline V CDR1 and CDR2: WNHNN, SYGVQD (reference sequence). The CDR3 runs to 14 residues. CDR3 in DNA: TGCGCCAGCAGTGAGTCCGGGGGTCCGGAGACCCAGTACTTC. Translated, it gives CASSESGGPETQYF.

This chain uses TRBV28 with TRBJ2-7, with 13 bases lining up with TRBD2. The CDR3 is 16 amino acids. V lost 2 bases to trimming and J lost 3 bases; unmatched junction nucleotides: 4. Germline CDR1 reads MDHEN; CDR2 reads SYDVKM. This CDR3 is CASSLETSGRLYEQYF. The CDR3 bases are TGTGCCAGCAGTTTAGAGACTAGCGGGAGGCTCTACGAGCAGTACTTC. Complete variable domain (other parts from reference TRBV28 and TRBJ2-7): DVKVTQSSRYLVKRTGEKVFLECVQDMDHENMFWYRQDPGLGLRLIYFSYDVKMKEKGDIPEGYSVSREKKERFSLILESASTNQTSMYLCASSLETSGRLYEQYFGPGTRLTVT.

This chain connects TRBV28 to TRBJ2-2, with TRBD2 matching over 15 bases. The CDR3 runs 18 residues. Germline CDR1 is MDHEN and CDR2 is SYDVKM. The V gene end was trimmed by 5 bases and the J gene end by 5 bases; junction bases not matched to a gene: 9. CDR3 bases: TGTGCCAGCAGTGCCCGGACTAGCGGGGGGGCCGTAACCGGGGAGCTGTTTTTT. Protein: CASSARTSGGAVTGELFF.

This clone was observed a few times. In DNA form, the CDR3 reads TGTGCCAGCAGCGGAAGTGGAGGCAATCAGCCCCAGCATTTT. This translates into CASSGSGGNQPQHF. The chain joins TRBV7-9 to TRBJ1-5; D not resolved. This CDR3 has 14 residues. From germline, CDR1 is SEHNR and CDR2 FQNEAQ (reference sequence). V was clipped by 5 bases and J by 2 bases, with 10 bases between them. Using reference TRBV7-9 and TRBJ1-5 for the parts outside the CDR3, the full variable domain is DTGVSQNPRHKITKRGQNVTFRCDPISEHNRLYWYRQTLGQGPEFLTYFQNEAQLEKSRLLSDRFSAERPKGSFSTLEIQRTEQGDSAMYLCASSGSGGNQPQHFGDGTRLSIL.

The chain recombines TRBV1 with TRBJ1-3; TRBD1 is the table's D call, not checked against the DNA. TRBV1 is marked as a pseudogene. The CDR3 covers 20 residues. CDR3 amino acids: CTSSQDKKKGDAVSGNTIYF. CDR3 coding DNA: TGCACCAGCAGCCAAGATAAAAAGAAGGGGGACGCCGTCTCTGGAAACACCATATATTTT.

The rearrangement uses TRBV5-1 and TRBJ2-7; D possibly corresponds to TRBD2 (7 bases). V was cut by 0 bases and J by 2 bases, with 15 bases left in between. Germline assignment: CDR1 SGHRS and CDR2 YFSETQ. This CDR3 is 16 amino acids long. CDR3 amino acids: CASSLAGGPLTYEQYF. CDR3 nucleotide sequence: TGCGCCAGCAGCTTGGCCGGGGGGCCTCTTACCTACGAGCAGTACTTC.

This chain links TRBV5-4 with TRBJ1-4; D remains unclear. V was cut by 4 bases and J by 8 bases, with 12 bases left in between. CDR3 length: 13 residues. Germline V gene data show CDR1 as SGHNT and CDR2 as YYREEE (reference sequence). CDR3 residues: CASSLSPTEKLFF. CDR3 bases: TGTGCCAGCAGCCTCAGTCCCACAGAAAAACTGTTTTTT.

The chain employs TRBV6-5 and TRBJ1-4; 8 bases are shared with TRBD1. Germline CDR1 reads MNHEY; CDR2 reads SVGAGI. There are 14 residues in the CDR3. The junction had 4 bases not matched to a gene; V was cut back by 2 bases and J by 8 bases. The CDR3 DNA reads as TGTGCCAGCAGTTACGGGACAGGAGGCGAAAAACTGTTTTTT. Translation: CASSYGTGGEKLFF.

This clone has only one observation. The DNA of the CDR3 is TGTGCCAGTAGTTCTACAGTTAACACCGGGGAGCTGTTTTTT. Translated, it gives CASSSTVNTGELFF. This chain joins TRBV19 and TRBJ2-2; the D is unclear. Deletions cut 5 bases from V and 2 bases from J, with 9 bases between. This CDR3 spans 14 amino acids. CDR1 and CDR2 (germline): LNHDA, SQIVND (reference sequence).

This chain links TRBV28 with TRBJ2-3, with 7 positions matching TRBD1. Per germline, CDR1 MDHEN and CDR2 SYDVKM. The CDR3 loop spans 14 amino acids. V shed 8 bases and J 8 bases; nucleotides not matched to a gene: 13. The CDR3 sequence is CASRDRALKGTQYF. In DNA form, the CDR3 reads TGTGCCAGCCGCGACAGGGCGCTTAAGGGTACGCAGTATTTT.

This clone has only one observation. This chain connects TRBV19 to TRBJ1-1, with 8 bases matching TRBD1. V lost 4 bases and J lost 4; bases outside the gene matches: 2. CDR3 length equals 13 residues. In germline, CDR1 is LNHDA, CDR2 SQIVND (reference sequence). The chain's CDR3 is CASSKDRGTEAFF. The DNA of the CDR3 is TGTGCCAGTAGTAAAGACAGGGGCACTGAAGCTTTCTTT.